This T cell receptor (beta chain) was found in a study of T-cell reconstitution after alpha-beta-depleted transplantation in children. This sample's TCRbeta library carried unique molecular identifier barcodes. TCRdb ran MiXCR on the PCR reads and lists one entry per CDR3 protein. The repertoire includes about 980,000 distinct CDR3 sequences, about 29% of them detected once, and around 30% sits in the top ten. This clonotype was counted between two and nine times. Its cognate antigen is unknown. General study results and limits: Among T cells one year after transplant, newly produced cells accounted for most counts and diversity. By about two months after transplant, alpha-beta T cells reportedly arose from several hundred graft clones that had expanded.

Sequenced material: PBMCs, mostly from graft donor cells, taken 360 days after TCRalphabeta/CD19-depleted stem cell transplant. This TCR came from a boy in the first two years of life who had a stem cell transplant for SCID, so the T cells may come from the graft donor.

This CDR3 reads CASSLGAGTRNVLTF. DNA of the CDR3: TGTGCCAGCAGCTTAGGGGCCGGGACGCGGAACGTCCTGACTTTC. The V and J genes are TRBV7-9 and TRBJ2-6; perhaps D is TRBD1 or TRBD2 (5 bases each). V lost 1 base and J lost 10, with 14 bases in between. The CDR3 covers 15 residues. Per germline, CDR1 SEHNR and CDR2 FQNEAQ (reference sequence).